One and the same sample provided the 25 T cell receptor beta chains below, sequenced in a study of post-analysis software for immune sequencing data. Findings and caveats of the study: With TRBV5-6, TRBV5-1 and TRBV20-1 included, about 5 TRBV segments were more frequent in patients than in controls.

Their antigens remain unidentified. Unique molecular identifiers were present in the TCR beta cDNA libraries. TCRdb re-called the PCR reads with MiXCR, one entry per CDR3 protein. The data contain 150,000 to 200,000 distinct CDR3 sequences, roughly 30% of them singletons. Sequenced sample: blood. These receptors were collected from a girl between 10 and 17 years old with multiple sclerosis.

On this clonotype itself: At one boundary the junction diverges from the germline segment, which might be a read error. The chain carries TRBV9 and TRBJ2-2, with D tentatively TRBD1 (6 bases). The CDR3 is 12 residues long. Germline CDR1 and CDR2: SGDLS and YYNGEE. The CDR3 loop is CASRQGTGERFF. The CDR3 coding sequence is TGTGCCAGCAGACAGGGTACCGGGGAGCGGTTTTTT.

This clonotype was seen repeatedly, ten times or more. This chain links TRBV5-5 with TRBJ2-1, with D tentatively TRBD1 (5 bases). The CDR3 has 14 residues. Germline CDR1 is SGHKS and CDR2 is YYEKEE (reference sequence). The V end was cut by 2 bases, the J end by 5 bases, with 11 bases between. The CDR3 sequence: CASSFRVPNNEQFF. The CDR3 DNA reads as TGTGCCAGCAGCTTCAGGGTCCCCAACAATGAGCAGTTCTTC. Variable domain in full (rest from reference TRBV5-5 and TRBJ2-1): DAGVTQSPTHLIKTRGQQVTLRCSPISGHKSVSWYQQVLGQGPQFIFQYYEKEERGRGNFPDRFSARQFPNYSSELNVNALLLGDSALYLCASSFRVPNNEQFFGPGTRLTVL.

This clonotype was seen repeatedly, ten times or more. The rearrangement uses TRBV12-3 or TRBV12-4 and TRBJ2-7; possibly TRBD2 for D (5 bases). The CDR3 spans 15 residues. V was pared by 2 bases and J by 2 bases, with 13 bases between. This CDR3 is CASSLRGDGTYEQYF. CDR3 coding DNA: TGTGCCAGCAGTTTACGCGGTGACGGGACCTACGAGCAGTACTTC.

This clonotype was recorded at least ten times. V usage is TRBV6-5 and J usage is TRBJ2-6, with 10 bases aligning to TRBD2. Germline V gene lookup returns CDR1 MNHEY and CDR2 SVGAGI. J lost 2 bases, V lost 7 bases, and 8 bases had no gene match. The CDR3 sequence is 17 residues long. CDR3 loop: CASISGRAVAGANVLTF. The DNA of the CDR3 is TGTGCCAGCATCAGCGGGAGGGCCGTCGCTGGGGCCAACGTCCTGACTTTC.

This clonotype was seen a handful of times. The chain is built from TRBV2 and TRBJ2-1; no clear D. The germline gives CDR1 SNHLY, CDR2 FYNNEI. The V end was cut by 8 bases, the J end by 9 bases, with 14 bases between. The CDR3 has 12 residues. CDR3 in DNA: TGTGCCAGCCAAGACATCAATCCTGAGCAGTTCTTC. Translating gives CASQDINPEQFF.

Details on this clonotype: A much larger clonotype is one base distant, so this may be a read error. The gene calls are TRBV28 and TRBJ2-3; the match to TRBD1 covers 11 bases. V was pared by 8 bases and J by 4 bases, with 11 bases of the junction left unmatched. CDR3 length: 16 residues. CDR1 and CDR2 from the germline V gene are MDHEN and SYDVKM. CDR3 in DNA: TGTGCCAGCGGTCGGGACAGGGGGGGCATTGCAGATACGCAGTATTTT. Residues: CASGRDRGGIADTQYF.

In its sample, this clonotype was seen many times. The V gene is TRBV29-1, the J gene TRBJ1-2; tentative D call: TRBD1 (5 bases). V was trimmed by 2 bases and J by 5 bases, leaving 15 bases between them. This CDR3 is 14 amino acids long. CDR1 and CDR2 from the germline V gene are SQVTM and ANQGSEA. CDR3 DNA: TGCAGCGTTGAACGGGACGGTATTCCGTATGGCTACACCTTC. Its protein product is CSVERDGIPYGYTF.

About this clonotype itself: A read error is possible here, since a much larger clone lies one base away. The chain carries TRBV3-1 and TRBJ2-1; the D is unclear. V dropped 1 base and J dropped 9 bases, with 13 bases sitting between them. The V gene's germline CDR1 is LGHDT and CDR2 YNNKEL (reference sequence). The CDR3 spans 14 residues. The CDR3 region is CASSQGEWVGEQFF. CDR3 coding DNA: TGTGCCAGCAGCCAAGGGGAATGGGTCGGTGAGCAGTTCTTC.

This clonotype was seen a handful of times. The rearrangement links TRBV7-2 to TRBJ1-6; 9 bases align to TRBD1. The V and J ends lost 5 bases and 7 bases, in that order; junction bases with no gene match: 6. CDR1 and CDR2 (germline): SGHTA, FQGNSA. This CDR3 is built from 15 residues. CDR3 nucleotide sequence: TGTGCCAGCAGCCCCACAGGGGGCGCGAATTCACCCCTCCACTTT. Residues: CASSPTGGANSPLHF. The entire variable domain, with the rest obtained from reference TRBV7-2 and TRBJ1-6, is as follows: GAGVSQSPSNKVTEKGKDVELRCDPISGHTALYWYRQSLGQGLEFLIYFQGNSAPDKSGLPSDRFSAERTGGSVSTLTIQRTQQEDSAVYLCASSPTGGANSPLHFGNGTRLTVT.

This clonotype has ten or more counts. The CDR3 sequence: CAISHGTGGQETQYF. CDR3 in DNA: TGTGCCATCAGCCACGGGACAGGGGGCCAAGAGACCCAGTACTTC. The chain employs TRBV10-3 and TRBJ2-5; TRBD1 matches at 11 bases. The CDR3 totals 15 residues. V gave up 6 bases and J gave up 1 base; unmatched junction bases: 4. The germline V gene encodes CDR1 ENHRY and CDR2 SYGVKD.

The chain uses TRBV11-2 and TRBJ1-4; the D gene is possibly TRBD1 (6 bases). Germline-derived CDR1 and CDR2 are SGHAT and FQNNGV. Trimming left V 1 base short and J 4 bases short, with 10 bases between. The CDR3 has 15 residues. The DNA of the CDR3 is TGTGCCAGCAGCTTAGCCGGACAGCGTAATGAAAAACTGTTTTTT. It encodes CASSLAGQRNEKLFF. Complete variable domain (other parts from reference TRBV11-2 and TRBJ1-4): EAGVAQSPRYKIIEKRQSVAFWCNPISGHATLYWYQQILGQGPKLLIQFQNNGVVDDSQLPKDRFSAERLKGVDSTLKIQPAKLEDSAVYLCASSLAGQRNEKLFFGSGTQLSVL.

This clonotype was seen more than once but under ten times. The V and J genes are TRBV15 and TRBJ1-1; maybe TRBD1 (5 bases). There are 15 residues in the CDR3. Germline-derived CDR1 and CDR2 are LNHNV and YYDKDF (reference sequence). Trimming shortened V by 1 base and J by 4 bases, and 13 bases separated the two germline ends. The chain's CDR3 is CATSRGGNGATEAFF. The CDR3 DNA reads as TGTGCCACCAGCAGAGGAGGGAATGGGGCCACTGAAGCTTTCTTT.

To note about this clonotype: One base away lies a much larger clone, so this may be a sequencing read error. CDR3 residues: CAISDRRGEDEQYF. CDR3 coding DNA: TGTGCCATCAGTGATCGTCGGGGAGAGGACGAGCAGTACTTC. The chain employs TRBV10-3 and TRBJ2-7, with D maybe TRBD2 (5 bases). From germline, CDR1 is ENHRY and CDR2 SYGVKD. V shed 3 bases and J shed 5 bases, with 14 bases lying between them. This CDR3 is 14 amino acids long.

This chain links TRBV6-5 with TRBJ2-4; 7 nucleotides align to TRBD1. The CDR3 loop spans 17 amino acids. The junction had 11 bases not matched to a gene; V was cut back by 0 bases and J by 6 bases. Germline V gene data show CDR1 as MNHEY and CDR2 as SVGAGI. The CDR3 here is CASSYSNSGQVPNIQYF. In DNA, the CDR3 is TGTGCCAGCAGTTACTCTAATTCCGGACAGGTTCCAAACATTCAGTACTTC.

A note on this clonotype: A single base separates this from a much larger clone, so it may be a read error. CDR3 region: CASSHDYFTWDTQYF. The CDR3 nucleotides are TGTGCCAGCAGCCACGACTACTTCACATGGGATACGCAGTATTTT. V gene TRBV7-2 combines with J gene TRBJ2-3; tentatively, D is TRBD2 (5 bases). The CDR3 runs 15 residues. Germline V lookup: CDR1 SGHTA, CDR2 FQGNSA. Trimming removed 5 bases from V and 6 bases from J, with 18 bases in between.

The chain has TRBV12-3 or TRBV12-4 and TRBJ2-2; D is tentatively TRBD1 or TRBD2 (7 bases each). The CDR3 is 12 amino acids. The CDR3, as DNA: TGTGCGCAGGGGGGGGTCACCGGGGAGCTGTTTTTT. It translates to CAQGGVTGELFF.

The V call is TRBV29-1, the J call TRBJ2-2, with TRBD2 matching over 13 bases. The CDR3 consists of 17 residues. V shed 5 bases, J shed 0 bases, and the junction held 6 bases outside the gene matches. Germline V lookup: CDR1 SQVTM, CDR2 ANQGSEA. The CDR3 loop reads CSVLLAGGATNTGELFF. The CDR3, as DNA: TGCAGCGTTCTACTAGCGGGAGGGGCGACGAACACCGGGGAGCTGTTTTTT.

V usage is TRBV4-1 and J usage is TRBJ2-1; 8 nucleotides agree with TRBD2. The J call may be incorrect, as the DNA end agrees better with TRBJ2-7. The CDR3 is 15 residues long. Germline-derived CDR1 and CDR2 are MGHRA and YSYEKL. CDR3 DNA sequence: TGCGCCAGCAGCGCCCGGGGGGGGCTTGTTAATGAGCAGTACTTC. Translation: CASSARGGLVNEQYF.

This clonotype was seen ten or more times. V is TRBV7-6 and J is TRBJ2-1; D gene unclear. CDR1 is SGHVS, CDR2 FNYEAQ, per germline. The CDR3 is 16 amino acids. Trimming cost V 4 bases and J 0 bases, with 13 bases left between them. For the CDR3, the DNA is TGTGCCAGCAGCTCGACCTTTAAGAGCTCCTACAATGAGCAGTTCTTC. Residues: CASSSTFKSSYNEQFF.

The chain is built from TRBV9 and TRBJ1-2, with 11 bases matching TRBD1. J was trimmed by 5 bases and V by 3 bases; bases with no gene match: 0. CDR1 SGDLS and CDR2 YYNGEE come from the germline V gene. The CDR3 extends over 13 amino acids. The CDR3 here is CASSGDRGYGYTF. The CDR3 bases are TGTGCCAGCAGCGGGGACAGGGGGTATGGCTACACCTTC.

This clonotype was observed at least ten times. V and J are TRBV12-3 or TRBV12-4 and TRBJ2-1; D is unresolved. V was cut by 7 bases and J by 4 bases, with 14 bases left in between. The CDR3 spans 14 residues. The CDR3 DNA sequence: TGTGCCAGCAACCCAGGTGTCCTTTACAATGAGCAGTTCTTC. Translated: CASNPGVLYNEQFF.

The rearrangement links TRBV12-3 or TRBV12-4 to TRBJ1-6; maybe TRBD1 (5 bases). V was shortened by 6 bases and J by 9 bases, with 12 bases between the two germline ends. The CDR3 loop spans 13 amino acids. Here the CDR3 DNA reads TGTGCCAGCAGCCAAGACGGGGGTTCACCCCTCCACTTT. This translates into CASSQDGGSPLHF.

This clonotype showed up just a few times. This chain joins TRBV29-1 and TRBJ1-4; D unclear. This CDR3 is 15 amino acids long. The V gene's germline CDR1 is SQVTM and CDR2 ANQGSEA. Trimming removed 8 bases from V and 4 bases from J, with 20 bases in between. The CDR3 reads CSLSPIPWDNEKLFF. CDR3 DNA: TGCAGCTTGTCCCCGATACCCTGGGATAATGAAAAACTGTTTTTT.

Only a few counts were recorded for this clonotype. The chain has TRBV15 and TRBJ2-1; 9 bases are a match to TRBD2. Trimming at V came to 0 bases and at J to 15 bases, leaving 3 bases not matched to a gene. CDR1 and CDR2 (germline): LNHNV, YYDKDF (reference sequence). The CDR3 covers 12 residues. CDR3 bases: TGTGCCACCAGCAGAGAGCGGGAGGGCCCGTTCTTC. Translated, it gives CATSREREGPFF.

This clonotype was found a few times. The chain recombines TRBV5-1 with TRBJ2-2, with 8 nucleotides matching TRBD2. CDR3 length: 18 amino acids. V lost 2 bases and J lost 0; bases outside the gene matches: 9. CDR1 and CDR2 (germline): SGHRS, YFSETQ. Written as DNA, the CDR3 is TGCGCCAGCAGCTTAAACGGGAGGGCGACACCGAACACCGGGGAGCTGTTTTTT. Translated: CASSLNGRATPNTGELFF.